One and the same sample provided the 22 T cell receptor beta chains below, sequenced in a study of T cells in Graves' hyperthyroidism and ophthalmopathy. Researchers took RNA transcripts and amplified the TCR beta CDR3 regions from them. HTBI primers were the set used in a first-round RT-PCR of the TCR CDR3. TCRdb reprocessed the multiplex PCR reads with MiXCR, giving one entry per CDR3 protein. The data show around 300,000 distinct CDR3 sequences, 13% to 15% seen once. The specimen was blood. The receptors were sampled from a woman between 45 and 60 years old with Graves' hyperthyroidism that later progressed to Graves' ophthalmopathy.

This chain uses TRBV7-2 with TRBJ1-4, with D hard to call. V lost 1 base to trimming and J lost 8 bases, with 8 bases between them. CDR1 is SGHTA and CDR2 is FQGNSA in the germline V gene. The CDR3 loop spans 13 amino acids. CDR3 in DNA: TGTGCCAGCAGCTTAGACCCCCGGGAAAAACTGTTTTTT. It codes for CASSLDPREKLFF. Using reference TRBV7-2 and TRBJ1-4 for the parts outside the CDR3, the full variable domain is GAGVSQSPSNKVTEKGKDVELRCDPISGHTALYWYRQSLGQGLEFLIYFQGNSAPDKSGLPSDRFSAERTGGSVSTLTIQRTQQEDSAVYLCASSLDPREKLFFGSGTQLSVL.

This clonotype was recorded at least ten times. This chain links TRBV30 with TRBJ1-1, with TRBD1 as a possible D gene (5 bases). CDR3 size: 12 residues. Germline V lookup: CDR1 GTSNPN, CDR2 SVGIG (reference sequence). The V end lost 7 bases, the J end lost 4 bases, and 13 bases lay between the germline ends. CDR3 in amino acids: CASGPRGTEAFF. CDR3 nucleotides: TGTGCCTCGGGACCAAGGGGCACTGAAGCTTTCTTT. Complete variable domain (other parts from reference TRBV30 and TRBJ1-1): SQTIHQWPATLVQPVGSPLSLECTVEGTSNPNLYWYRQAAGRGLQLLFYSVGIGQISSEVPQNLSASRPQDRQFILSSKKLLLSDSGFYLCASGPRGTEAFFGQGTRLTVV.

This clonotype was recorded at least ten times. This rearrangement joins TRBV6-1 to TRBJ2-1, with 7 bases aligning to TRBD1. The V gene end was trimmed by 7 bases and the J gene end by 4 bases; junction bases not matched to a gene: 10. Germline values: CDR1 MNHNS, CDR2 SASEGT. The CDR3 is 15 residues long. Here the CDR3 reads CASTQTTGQYNEQFF. DNA of the CDR3: TGTGCCAGCACACAGACGACAGGGCAGTACAATGAGCAGTTCTTC.

This clonotype showed up many times. The chain recombines TRBV28 with TRBJ2-4; D possibly corresponds to TRBD1 (6 bases). The ends were cut back, 5 bases at V and 8 bases at J, with 16 bases in the middle. CDR1 MDHEN and CDR2 SYDVKM come from the germline V gene. The CDR3 extends over 14 amino acids. The CDR3 loop reads CASSTSGQPDIQYF. DNA of the CDR3: TGTGCCAGCAGTACCTCCGGACAGCCGGACATTCAGTACTTC.

This clonotype was seen more than once but under ten times. The chain has TRBV7-6 and TRBJ2-1; 11 bases align to TRBD1. After removal of 7 bases from V and 6 bases from J, the junction contained 5 bases not matched to a gene. CDR3 length: 14 amino acids. In germline, CDR1 is SGHVS, CDR2 FNYEAQ. This chain's CDR3 is CASTSGTGGNEQFF. Written as DNA, the CDR3 is TGTGCCAGCACCTCCGGGACAGGGGGCAATGAGCAGTTCTTC.

This clonotype was seen repeatedly, ten times or more. The chain is built from TRBV15 and TRBJ1-2; D not certain. The CDR3 contains 11 residues. V lost 9 bases, J lost 5 bases, and 10 bases lay in between. The germline V gene has CDR1 LNHNV and CDR2 YYDKDF (reference sequence). The CDR3 spells CATSGDYGYTF. Here the CDR3 DNA reads TGTGCCACTTCCGGGGATTATGGCTACACCTTC. Together with reference TRBV15 and TRBJ1-2, the CDR3 gives the full variable domain: DAMVIQNPRYQVTQFGKPVTLSCSQTLNHNVMYWYQQKSSQAPKLLFHYYDKDFNNEADTPDNFQSRRPNTSFCFLDIRSPGLGDTAMYLCATSGDYGYTFGSGTRLTVV.

The CDR3 is CASSIAGTADYEQYF. CDR3 sequence (DNA): TGTGCCAGTAGTATTGCCGGGACAGCCGATTACGAGCAGTACTTC. This chain joins TRBV19 and TRBJ2-7, with 7 bases that match TRBD1. The CDR3 spans 15 residues. V lost 3 bases to trimming and J lost 4 bases; unmatched junction nucleotides: 9. Germline lookup yields CDR1 LNHDA and CDR2 SQIVND (reference sequence).

Many counts were recorded for this clonotype. This chain connects TRBV7-9 to TRBJ2-1; D remains unclear. CDR3 length equals 14 residues. The V end lost 5 bases, the J end lost 9 bases, and 17 bases lay between the germline ends. The germline gives CDR1 SEHNR, CDR2 FQNEAQ (reference sequence). The CDR3 protein is CASSPMVGVFEQFF. In DNA, the CDR3 is TGTGCCAGCAGCCCCATGGTAGGCGTGTTTGAGCAGTTCTTC.

CDR3 sequence: CASSPQGQEYSPLHF. CDR3 nucleotide sequence: TGTGCCAGCAGCCCTCAGGGACAGGAGTATTCACCCCTCCACTTT. The V gene is TRBV7-2, the J gene TRBJ1-6, with 8 positions matching TRBD1. The CDR3 runs to 15 residues. Germline-derived CDR1 and CDR2 are SGHTA and FQGNSA. J was trimmed by 8 bases and V by 5 bases; bases with no gene match: 8. Combining the CDR3 with reference TRBV7-2 and TRBJ1-6 gives the whole variable domain GAGVSQSPSNKVTEKGKDVELRCDPISGHTALYWYRQSLGQGLEFLIYFQGNSAPDKSGLPSDRFSAERTGGSVSTLTIQRTQQEDSAVYLCASSPQGQEYSPLHFGNGTRLTVT.

This clonotype turned up a few times. The V and J genes are TRBV5-6 and TRBJ2-1; 10 bases are shared with TRBD2. The CDR3 totals 19 residues. Unmatched junction bases numbered 11, after V lost 0 bases and J lost 2 bases. Germline values: CDR1 SGHDT, CDR2 YYEEEE. The CDR3 DNA reads TGTGCCAGCAGCTTGGGCCAAGTGGTACTAGCGGGAACCTACAATGAGCAGTTCTTC. Translated: CASSLGQVVLAGTYNEQFF.

Only a few counts were recorded for this clonotype. With a much larger clone just one base away, this may be a read error. The genes are TRBV5-5 and TRBJ1-1, with a tentative D call TRBD1 (6 bases). Deletions cut 2 bases from V and 0 bases from J, with 17 bases between. Germline CDR1 reads SGHKS; CDR2 reads YYEKEE (reference sequence). This CDR3 region has 17 residues. The CDR3 nucleotides read TGTGCCAGCAGCTTAGAGCTGACAGGCTCAATGAACACTGAAGCTTTCTTT. This sequence encodes CASSLELTGSMNTEAFF.

This clonotype was seen many times. The CDR3 nucleotides are TGCGCCAGCAGTCGGGACAGCGGCTTCACTGAAGCTTTCTTT. Its protein product is CASSRDSGFTEAFF. This sequence joins TRBV5-1 and TRBJ1-1; TRBD1 aligns across 7 bases. Per germline, CDR1 SGHRS and CDR2 YFSETQ. CDR3 length: 14 amino acids. Trimming cost V 5 bases and J 4 bases; bases outside gene matches: 8.

This clonotype came up many times. This rearrangement joins TRBV18 to TRBJ1-4; tentative D call: TRBD1 (5 bases). This CDR3 has 15 amino acids. Between the trimmed V and J ends, which lost 3 bases and 3 bases, there was a span of 11 bases. Germline lookup yields CDR1 KGHSH and CDR2 LQKENI. In DNA form, the CDR3 reads TGTGCCAGCTCACCGTGGGGGACCCCTAATGAAAAACTGTTTTTT. It translates to CASSPWGTPNEKLFF.

This clonotype has a count of ten or more. The V call is TRBV14, the J call TRBJ2-7; TRBD1 aligns across 7 bases. In germline, CDR1 is SGHDN, CDR2 FVKESK. This CDR3 comprises 13 residues. The V gene end was trimmed by 4 bases and the J gene end by 2 bases; junction bases not matched to a gene: 2. As DNA, the CDR3 is TGTGCCAGCAGCCGGACAGGACCCTACGAGCAGTACTTC. Encoded protein: CASSRTGPYEQYF.

This clonotype occurred many times. The J gene is TRBJ2-1, the V gene TRBV27; 7 bases fit TRBD2. Germline CDR1 is MNHEY and CDR2 is SMNVEV (reference sequence). V shed 10 bases and J 4 bases; nucleotides not matched to a gene: 16. CDR3 length: 16 amino acids. The CDR3, as DNA: TGTGCCACCATGAGTAGTTGGGGGGGAGGTTACAATGAGCAGTTCTTC. Its translation: CATMSSWGGGYNEQFF.

V usage is TRBV5-4 and J usage is TRBJ2-5; the D gene could be TRBD1 or TRBD2 (5 bases each). V was clipped by 3 bases and J by 5 bases, with 14 bases between them. CDR3 size: 14 residues. Germline values: CDR1 SGHNT, CDR2 YYREEE (reference sequence). The CDR3 loop reads CASSSRRDVETQYF. For the CDR3, the DNA is TGTGCCAGCAGCTCTAGACGGGACGTTGAGACCCAGTACTTC.

This clonotype appeared a few times. The chain joins TRBV20-1 to TRBJ1-6; no clear D gene. The CDR3 is 12 residues long. CDR1 and CDR2 (germline): DFQATT, SNEGSKA (reference sequence). Trimming took 3 bases from V and 6 from J, leaving 6 bases between them. This CDR3 reads CSARRPNSPLHF. DNA for the CDR3: TGCAGTGCTAGGAGACCTAATTCACCCCTCCACTTT.

This clonotype occurred many times. The CDR3 protein is CSAAPRPGTPRYNEQFF. In DNA form, the CDR3 reads TGCAGTGCCGCGCCGCGGCCCGGGACTCCCCGTTACAATGAGCAGTTCTTC. The V gene is TRBV20-1, the J gene TRBJ2-1; possible D gene TRBD2, 6 bases. The length of the CDR3 is 17 residues. Germline loops: CDR1 DFQATT, CDR2 SNEGSKA (reference sequence). Trimming took 6 bases from V and 4 from J, leaving 25 bases between them.

This clonotype was picked up many times. The genes are TRBV11-2 and TRBJ2-1, with 7 bases matching TRBD2. The length of the CDR3 is 15 residues. The V gene's germline CDR1 is SGHAT and CDR2 FQNNGV. J lost 6 bases, V lost 3 bases, and 8 bases had no gene match. In DNA form, the CDR3 reads TGTGCCAGCAGCTTCTTTCGCGGGAGTAGCAATGAGCAGTTCTTC. Its protein is CASSFFRGSSNEQFF.

This clonotype was seen at least ten times. The rearrangement links TRBV2 to TRBJ1-2; D ambiguous. This CDR3 is built from 13 residues. V lost 1 base to trimming and J lost 5 bases, with 8 bases between them. Per germline, CDR1 SNHLY and CDR2 FYNNEI. CDR3 protein: CASSEGPRYGYTF. DNA for the CDR3: TGTGCCAGCAGTGAAGGTCCCCGATATGGCTACACCTTC.

This clonotype was seen many times. This chain's CDR3 is CAWSPGTRAQETQYF. The DNA for the CDR3 is TGTGCCTGGAGTCCGGGCACAAGGGCTCAAGAGACCCAGTACTTC. The chain couples TRBV30 to TRBJ2-5; no definite D call. The CDR3 spans 15 residues. V dropped 2 bases and J dropped 2 bases, with 15 bases sitting between them. Germline values: CDR1 GTSNPN, CDR2 SVGIG (reference sequence).

This clonotype has a count of ten or more. The chain joins TRBV5-1 to TRBJ1-1; tentative D call: TRBD1 (5 bases). Germline values: CDR1 SGHRS, CDR2 YFSETQ. The V gene lost 2 bases and the J gene lost 10 bases, with 15 bases spanning the gap. The CDR3 is made up of 13 amino acids. The CDR3 reads CASSLWTGVGAFF. CDR3 bases: TGCGCCAGCAGCTTATGGACGGGGGTGGGAGCTTTCTTT.